These 9 T cell receptor beta chains were sequenced from one sample in a study of beta chain features in type 1 diabetes listed by TCRdb under 2018. The library came from the immunoSEQ multiplex PCR assay. The High Capacity cDNA Reverse Transcription Kit was used to reverse transcribe all of the isolated RNA, meaning that expressed TCRB transcripts were what got sequenced. TCRdb's version of the immuneACCESS table is confined to in-frame rearrangements and falls short of the full clone set. An unresolved V gene accounts for under half of the shortfall where checked; the remainder is of unknown origin. This sample gives more than 150,000 clones in total; about 13% of them show up just once. About 0.59% of the sample is in the top ten clones. Sequencing was done on a sample of central memory CD4+ T cells from blood. The receptors shown here come from a woman aged 18-29 years in good health.

The chain combines TRBV29-1 with TRBJ2-7; 11 bases align to TRBD1. The CDR3 contains 16 residues. J lost 6 bases, V lost 6 bases, and 16 bases had no gene match. Germline values: CDR1 SQVTM, CDR2 ANQGSEA. The CDR3 DNA reads as TGCAGCGTCGATACCCCCCGGACAGGGGGCCTACTCGAGCAGTACTTC. Amino acids: CSVDTPRTGGLLEQYF.

The CDR3 here is CASSQDQRELGYTF. DNA of the CDR3: TGCGCCAGCAGCCAAGATCAAAGGGAGTTAGGCTACACCTTC. The V gene is TRBV4-3, the J gene TRBJ1-2; D is unresolved. Trimming shortened V by 0 bases and J by 8 bases, and 13 bases separated the two germline ends. Germline lookup yields CDR1 LGHNA and CDR2 YSLEER. The CDR3 totals 14 residues.

The chain has TRBV7-9 and TRBJ2-3; 9 nucleotides agree with TRBD1. With 5 bases clipped from V and 2 bases from J, the junction kept 8 bases outside the gene matches. CDR1 and CDR2 (germline): SEHNR, FQNEAQ (reference sequence). There are 16 residues in the CDR3. The CDR3 here is CASSDPDRGFTDTQYF. CDR3 coding DNA: TGTGCCAGCAGCGACCCCGACAGGGGGTTCACAGATACGCAGTATTTT.

The table lists this clone with a few counts. V gene TRBV19 combines with J gene TRBJ2-3; 7 nucleotides match TRBD1. This CDR3 spans 15 amino acids. Germline values: CDR1 LNHDA, CDR2 SQIVND (reference sequence). Trimming took 9 bases from V and 2 from J; bases not matched to a gene: 11. DNA for the CDR3: TGTGCCAGCACAGGACAGGACGCTACCACAGATACGCAGTATTTT. Encoded protein: CASTGQDATTDTQYF.

This clone showed up just a few times. V usage is TRBV4-2 and J usage is TRBJ2-1; 7 bases fit TRBD2. The CDR3 consists of 15 residues. The germline V gene encodes CDR1 LGHNA and CDR2 YNFKEQ. J was trimmed by 8 bases and V by 0 bases; bases with no gene match: 7. The CDR3 here is CASSQDIGRRYEQFF. The DNA of the CDR3 is TGTGCCAGCAGCCAAGATATCGGGAGGCGGTATGAGCAGTTCTTC.

This clone has more than one count but fewer than ten. The V call is TRBV19, the J call TRBJ2-1, with 8 bases matching TRBD2. The V and J ends lost 5 bases and 4 bases, in that order; junction bases with no gene match: 7. This CDR3 spans 15 amino acids. In germline, CDR1 is LNHDA, CDR2 SQIVND (reference sequence). The CDR3 reads CASSPTSGPYNEQFF. The CDR3 DNA reads as TGTGCCAGTAGTCCTACTAGCGGACCATACAATGAGCAGTTCTTC. The complete variable domain, with remaining parts taken from reference TRBV19 and TRBJ2-1, reads DGGITQSPKYLFRKEGQNVTLSCEQNLNHDAMYWYRQDPGQGLRLIYYSQIVNDFQKGDIAEGYSVSREKKESFPLTVTSAQKNPTAFYLCASSPTSGPYNEQFFGPGTRLTVL.

The chain has TRBV10-3 and TRBJ2-2; 13 bases are a match to TRBD2. CDR1 and CDR2 from the germline V gene are ENHRY and SYGVKD. This CDR3 is built from 16 residues. V gave up 5 bases and J gave up 8 bases; unmatched junction bases: 8. CDR3 coding DNA: TGTGCCATCAGTCCTCCCGGGACTAGCGGGAATGGGGAGCTGTTTTTT. Translating it yields CAISPPGTSGNGELFF.

This clone was seen only a few times. The CDR3 sequence: CAWSRTRTSHEQFF. CDR3 in DNA: TGTGCCTGGAGTAGAACTAGGACCTCGCATGAGCAGTTCTTC. The J gene is TRBJ2-1, the V gene TRBV30; D possibly corresponds to TRBD2 (5 bases). Germline lookup yields CDR1 GTSNPN and CDR2 SVGIG (reference sequence). The CDR3 length is 14 residues. V gave up 2 bases and J gave up 8 bases, with 16 bases separating them.

The V call is TRBV4-1, the J call TRBJ2-1; 10 bases map to TRBD1. The V segment lost 0 bases and the J segment 6 bases; nucleotides outside the gene matches: 14. The CDR3 has 19 amino acids. Germline CDR1 and CDR2: MGHRA and YSYEKL. CDR3 DNA sequence: TGCGCCAGCAGCCAAGACCGTCGACAGGGGGCGATCCGGGTCAATGAGCAGTTCTTC. Residues: CASSQDRRQGAIRVNEQFF.